A selection of T cell receptor beta chains follows, all from one sample in a study of cytomegalovirus exposure and HLA in healthy donors. Clones were sequenced by immunoSEQ multiplex PCR, and TCRdb holds only the in-frame ones, with some missing. The profile shows about 360,000 clones, about nine tenths of them singletons. Sequenced sample: PBMCs. These receptors came from a young woman in good health and CMV-seronegative. The CDR3 runs from the conserved cysteine through the conserved F or W. D genes are given only for firm matches. Expanded clones get a size class; other rows say once, few or many, or leave the size out.

>TRBV19|NA|16|NA|TRBJ1-5
TGTGCCAGTAGTATACTAGGAGCTCGGGGCAATCAGCCCCAGCATTTT
CASSILGARGNQPQHF
>TRBV5-4|TRBD2|15|once|TRBJ2-5
TGTGCCAGCAGCTTCGAGAGCGGGGGGTGGAAGACCCAGTACTTC
CASSFESGGWKTQYF
>TRBV28|NA|18|NA|TRBJ2-4
TGTGCCAGCAGTTTGAGTCAGGGGAACCTACTAGCCAAAAACATTCAGTACTTC
CASSLSQGNLLAKNIQYF
>TRBV7-9|NA|14|NA|TRBJ1-1
TGTGCCAGCAGACCTTACAGGGAGAACACTGAAGCTTTCTTT
CASRPYRENTEAFF
>TRBV9|TRBD1|15|NA|TRBJ1-4
TGTGCCAGCAGCGTAGGGACAGGGGGGTTTGAAAAACTGTTTTTT
CASSVGTGGFEKLFF
>TRBV28|NA|12|few|TRBJ2-7
TGTGCCAGCAGCCTCCCGGGGTACGAGCAGTACTTC
CASSLPGYEQYF
>TRBV7-2|TRBD1|14|NA|TRBJ1-2
TGTGCCAGCAGCTTTTCAGGGGGCGCTAGTGGCTACACCTTC
CASSFSGGASGYTF
>TRBV18|TRBD1|12|NA|TRBJ1-1
TGTGCCAGCTCACGGACAGGGTCCGAAGCTTTCTTT
CASSRTGSEAFF
>TRBV5-5|NA|15|NA|TRBJ1-6
TGTGCCAGCAGCCGCGATCCTGGGAGTACCTCACCCCTCCACTTT
CASSRDPGSTSPLHF
>TRBV5-1|TRBD1|14|NA|TRBJ1-1
TGCGCCAGCAGCGCTCGGACAGGGATCACTGAAGCTTTCTTT
CASSARTGITEAFF
>TRBV6-1|TRBD1|16|NA|TRBJ1-1
TGTGCCAGCAGTGAAGCGGGGTTCGGACAGGGGGCGACGGCTTTCTTT
CASSEAGFGQGATAFF
>TRBV6-1|NA|14|NA|TRBJ2-1
TGTGCCAGCAGTGAAGCATCCAGGGCCATGGAGCAGTTCTTC
CASSEASRAMEQFF
>TRBV4-1|NA|15|NA|TRBJ2-7
TGCGCCAGCAGCCGGCGGCGGGACCCAATTGCCGAGCAGTACTTC
CASSRRRDPIAEQYF
>TRBV4-1|TRBD2|18|NA|TRBJ2-7
TGCGCCAGCAGCCAACCGGGACTAGCGGGAGTCCGCTCCTACGAGCAGTACTTC
CASSQPGLAGVRSYEQYF
>TRBV2|NA|13|NA|TRBJ2-7
TGTGCCAGCATGCAGACACCCTCCTACGAGCAGTACTTC
CASMQTPSYEQYF
>TRBV10-3|TRBD1|15|NA|TRBJ2-1
TGTGCCATCAGTGAGGAACAGGGGCTATTCAATGAGCAGTTCTTC
CAISEEQGLFNEQFF
>TRBV5-5|NA|13|NA|TRBJ1-2
TGTGCCAGCAACCCACGGGGTACTCGGGGCTACACCTTC
CASNPRGTRGYTF
>TRBV5-1|TRBD1|16|NA|TRBJ2-2
TGCGCCAGCAGCTTGGATGGACAGGGTATCGCCGGGGAGCTGTTTTTT
CASSLDGQGIAGELFF
>TRBV27|TRBD1|15|NA|TRBJ2-1
TGTGCCAGCAGCCAGGGACAGGGGGCCTACAATGAGCAGTTCTTC
CASSQGQGAYNEQFF
>TRBV6-1|TRBD2|15|few|TRBJ2-7
TGTGCCAGCTGTGAGCGGGGCCAAGCCTCCTACGAGCAGTACTTC
CASCERGQASYEQYF
>TRBV7-9|NA|13|NA|TRBJ1-1
TGTGCCAGCACCCTTAGAGGAGCGACTGAAGCTTTCTTT
CASTLRGATEAFF
>TRBV30|TRBD1|15|NA|TRBJ1-4
TGTGCCTGGAGGGGACAGGATGCAACTAATGAAAAACTGTTTTTT
CAWRGQDATNEKLFF
>TRBV28|TRBD2|18|NA|TRBJ2-7
TGTGCCAGCAGTTTAGGCCGAGCGGGGCCTAGCGGAGCCTACGAGCAGTACTTC
CASSLGRAGPSGAYEQYF
>TRBV27|TRBD2|18|NA|TRBJ2-1
TGTGCCAGCAGTTTAGCGGGCGGGGGGGCTATTTCCTACAATGAGCAGTTCTTC
CASSLAGGGAISYNEQFF
>TRBV18|NA|17|NA|TRBJ1-1
TGTGCCAGCTCACCTGGCCCTCGGAGTGGTGGGAACACTGAAGCTTTCTTT
CASSPGPRSGGNTEAFF
>TRBV14|TRBD1|14|NA|TRBJ2-3
TGTGCCAGCAGCTACGACAGGGGCACAGATACGCAGTATTTT
CASSYDRGTDTQYF
>TRBV10-3|TRBD1|15|NA|TRBJ2-5
TGTGCCATCAGTGAGGAAGGGAACAGGGGAGAGACCCAGTACTTC
CAISEEGNRGETQYF
>TRBV7-6|NA|15|NA|TRBJ2-3
TGTGCCAGCAGCCCAACCCAACATTTCACAGATACGCAGTATTTT
CASSPTQHFTDTQYF
>TRBV5-1|TRBD1|14|NA|TRBJ2-2
TGCGCCAGCAACCGGGGACAGGGGTCCGGGGAGCTGTTTTTT
CASNRGQGSGELFF
>TRBV7-9|TRBD1|14|NA|TRBJ2-3
TGTGCCAGCAGCTTAGGGACAGGGGTGGATACGCAGTATTTT
CASSLGTGVDTQYF
>TRBV6-6|NA|15|NA|TRBJ2-7
TGTGCCAGCAGTCTCTCTTCGGGACACGGCTACGAGCAGTACTTC
CASSLSSGHGYEQYF
>TRBV6-1|NA|12|NA|TRBJ1-1
TGTGCCAGCAGCCATAGGGGCACTGAAGCTTTCTTT
CASSHRGTEAFF
>TRBV30|TRBD1|15|NA|TRBJ1-1
TGTGCCTGGAGTTGGCAGGGGGCTTGGAACACTGAAGCTTTCTTT
CAWSWQGAWNTEAFF
>TRBV9|TRBD2|14|NA|TRBJ2-5
TGTGCCAGCAGCCGACTAGCGGGCCAAGAGACCCAGTACTTC
CASSRLAGQETQYF
>TRBV5-1|NA|15|NA|TRBJ2-2
TGCGCCAGCAGCTTGAACCCAGGGACAACCGGGGAGCTGTTTTTT
CASSLNPGTTGELFF
>TRBV28|NA|13|NA|TRBJ1-2
TGTGCCAGCAGTTTAGCCCGGGGGAGCGGCTACACCTTC
CASSLARGSGYTF
>TRBV27|NA|17|NA|TRBJ2-1
TGTGCCAGCAGTTTAGAGAGCCGCACCGCGGGCGACAATGAGCAGTTCTTC
CASSLESRTAGDNEQFF
>TRBV6-1|NA|11|NA|TRBJ2-5
TGTGCCAGCAGTGATGAGGAGACCCAGTACTTC
CASSDEETQYF
>TRBV27|NA|19|NA|TRBJ2-1
TGTGCCAGCAGTTTATCGGGATACTGGGACTTGCAGGAGGGCAATGAGCAGTTCTTC
CASSLSGYWDLQEGNEQFF
>TRBV4-1|TRBD1|15|NA|TRBJ2-7
TGCGCCAGCAGCGGTCAATCTATAGGGGGCTTCGAGCAGTACTTC
CASSGQSIGGFEQYF
>TRBV15|NA|17|NA|TRBJ1-5
TGTGCCACCAGCAGAGATAGGCAGGCTGGCCCCAATCAGCCCCAGCATTTT
CATSRDRQAGPNQPQHF
>TRBV27|NA|15|NA|TRBJ2-2
TGTGCCAGCAGTTTGAGGCAGGGGAGCACCGGGGAGCTGTTTTTT
CASSLRQGSTGELFF
>TRBV28|NA|15|once|TRBJ2-7
TGTGCCAGCAGCATTTCGGCGGGGCTAGCCTACGAGCAGTACTTC
CASSISAGLAYEQYF
>TRBV10-1|TRBD1|17|NA|TRBJ1-1
TGCGCCAGCAGTGAGGGCGGGACAGGCGACATGAACACTGAAGCTTTCTTT
CASSEGGTGDMNTEAFF
>TRBV5-6|TRBD2|19|NA|TRBJ2-5
TGTGCCAGCAGCTTCTCTGGGACTAGCGGCGCCTACCTCCGGGAGACCCAGTACTTC
CASSFSGTSGAYLRETQYF
>TRBV15|TRBD2|15|NA|TRBJ2-7
TGTGCCACCAGCAGAGCCCGGGAGGTCGCCTACGAGCAGTACTTC
CATSRAREVAYEQYF
>TRBV28|TRBD1|17|NA|TRBJ2-2
TGTGCCAGCAGTACAATATTCCGGGACAGGGACACCGGGGAGCTGTTTTTT
CASSTIFRDRDTGELFF
>TRBV18|TRBD1|13|NA|TRBJ1-6
TGTGCCAGCTTCGGACAGGAAAATTCACCCCTCCACTTT
CASFGQENSPLHF
>TRBV14|NA|15|few|TRBJ2-1
TGTGCCAGCAGCCATACTAGAAGCTCCTACAATGAGCAGTTCTTC
CASSHTRSSYNEQFF
>TRBV18|NA|13|NA|TRBJ2-7
TGTGCCAGCTCACCCGGACAGACCTACGAGCAGTACTTC
CASSPGQTYEQYF
>TRBV4-1|NA|13|NA|TRBJ1-1
TGCGCCAGCAGCCGAGACCGCGACACTGAAGCTTTCTTT
CASSRDRDTEAFF